Following are 18 T cell receptor beta chains from one sample sequenced in a study of T-cell memory formation after mild COVID-19. TCRdb analysed the 5' RACE reads with MiXCR anew, one entry per CDR3 protein. The profile shows 380,000 or so distinct CDR3 sequences, roughly an eighth of them singletons. Sample: PBMCs or a T cell subset sorted from them (not recorded which). These receptor sequences come from a man younger than 35 who had mild COVID-19 (a few samples of this study predate the infection). Cell type and time point are not known.

In its sample, this clonotype was seen a few times. The chain carries TRBV20-1 and TRBJ2-3; D may correspond to TRBD1 or TRBD2 (5 bases each). Deletions cut 6 bases from V and 1 base from J, with 11 bases between. Looked up from germline, CDR1 is DFQATT and CDR2 is SNEGSKA (reference sequence). This CDR3 comprises 13 residues. For the CDR3, the DNA is TGCAGTGCCGAGGTGGGGGGCACAGATACGCAGTATTTT. As protein: CSAEVGGTDTQYF.

This clonotype was detected many times. The genes are TRBV18 and TRBJ2-7, with D tentatively TRBD1 or TRBD2 (5 bases each). V was cut by 6 bases and J by 2 bases, with 17 bases left in between. The CDR3 totals 15 residues. Germline CDR1 and CDR2: KGHSH and LQKENI. The CDR3 bases are TGTGCCAGCTCGGGGGTTCGCCAGGGCACCTACGAGCAGTACTTC. It encodes CASSGVRQGTYEQYF.

This clonotype was counted ten times or more. The chain joins TRBV29-1 to TRBJ1-1, with D possibly being TRBD1 (6 bases). This CDR3 is built from 16 residues. The germline CDR1 and CDR2 sequences are SQVTM and ANQGSEA. Trimming removed 3 bases from V and 3 bases from J, with 20 bases in between. CDR3 coding DNA: TGCAGCGTTGAGGGACATCGGGCGGGAGCGGACACTGAAGCTTTCTTT. Protein sequence: CSVEGHRAGADTEAFF. The full variable domain, in which reference TRBV29-1 and TRBJ1-1 provide the parts outside the CDR3, is SAVISQKPSRDICQRGTSLTIQCQVDSQVTMMFWYRQQPGQSLTLIATANQGSEATYESGFVIDKFPISRPNLTFSTLTVSNMSPEDSSIYLCSVEGHRAGADTEAFFGQGTRLTVV.

CDR3 loop: CASSLLSGHSNQPQHF. CDR3 sequence (DNA): TGTGCCAGCAGTTTATTGTCGGGGCACAGCAATCAGCCCCAGCATTTT. The chain has TRBV27 and TRBJ1-5, with a tentative D call TRBD1 (5 bases). CDR3 size: 16 residues. Between the trimmed V and J ends, which lost 1 base and 1 base, there was a span of 11 bases. Per germline, CDR1 MNHEY and CDR2 SMNVEV (reference sequence).

This clonotype was seen more than once but under ten times. The CDR3 sequence is CASSPAGASSYNEQFF. In DNA form, the CDR3 reads TGTGCCAGCTCACCAGCAGGGGCCAGCTCCTACAATGAGCAGTTCTTC. The chain combines TRBV18 with TRBJ2-1, with D possibly TRBD1 on 6 matching bases. V dropped 2 bases and J dropped 0 bases, with 11 bases sitting between them. The CDR3 has 16 amino acids. CDR1 and CDR2 (germline): KGHSH, LQKENI.

V and J are TRBV6-2 or TRBV6-3 and TRBJ1-1; no definite D call. Germline CDR1 MNHEY, CDR2 SVGEGT. With 6 bases removed from V and 4 bases from J, the gap between germline ends came to 6 bases. The CDR3 covers 11 residues. In DNA form, the CDR3 reads TGTGCCAGCAGATCGGGCACTGAAGCTTTCTTT. Translated, it gives CASRSGTEAFF.

This clonotype has only a few counts. The chain's CDR3 is CAISPGSGEGVYEQYV. In nucleotides, the CDR3 is TGTGCCATCAGCCCTGGGAGCGGGGAGGGGGTCTACGAGCAGTACGTC. This chain joins TRBV10-3 and TRBJ2-7, with a possible D match to TRBD2 (7 bases). Germline loops: CDR1 ENHRY, CDR2 SYGVKD. The CDR3 length is 16 residues. The ends were cut back, 6 bases at V and 3 bases at J, with 21 bases in the middle.

This clonotype has a handful of counts. V gene TRBV5-1 combines with J gene TRBJ2-1; D ambiguous. This CDR3 contains 12 residues. The germline V and J ends were trimmed by 1 base and 10 bases, with 9 bases remaining between them. From germline, CDR1 is SGHRS and CDR2 YFSETQ. DNA for the CDR3: TGCGCCAGCAGCTTGATCCTCCGGGAGCAGTTCTTC. Residues: CASSLILREQFF.

This clonotype showed up just a few times. V is TRBV11-2 and J is TRBJ1-1; D is undetermined. This CDR3 region has 14 residues. Trimming left V 2 bases short and J 4 bases short, with 11 bases between. Germline lookup yields CDR1 SGHAT and CDR2 FQNNGV. The CDR3: CASSLNAVGTEAFF. Written as DNA, the CDR3 is TGTGCCAGCAGCTTAAACGCGGTAGGCACTGAAGCTTTCTTT.

The genes are TRBV16 and TRBJ1-1, with 7 bases identical to TRBD1. This CDR3 has 14 amino acids. J gave up 6 bases and V 0 bases, and 4 bases lay outside the gene matches. Germline CDR1 and CDR2: KGHSY and FQNENV. The CDR3 is CASSQSRGQAEAFF. As DNA, the CDR3 is TGTGCCAGCAGCCAATCTAGGGGGCAGGCTGAAGCTTTCTTT.

Here the CDR3 DNA reads TGCGCCAGCAGCTTGAGGACAGGGGAGAACACTGAAGCTTTCTTT. Translated, it gives CASSLRTGENTEAFF. This chain joins TRBV5-1 and TRBJ1-1; 9 bases line up with TRBD1. The CDR3 sequence is 15 residues long. Germline lookup yields CDR1 SGHRS and CDR2 YFSETQ. V lost 1 base and J lost 1; bases outside the gene matches: 2.

This clonotype was observed many times. The chain has TRBV20-1 and TRBJ2-5, with unresolved D. V was cut by 5 bases and J by 4 bases, with 8 bases left in between. CDR1 and CDR2 from the germline V gene are DFQATT and SNEGSKA (reference sequence). The CDR3 spans 11 residues. The CDR3 DNA follows: TGCAGTGCTGGGTCGCGAGAGACCCAGTACTTC. Protein sequence: CSAGSRETQYF.

This clonotype was counted only a few times. V is TRBV7-8 and J is TRBJ2-1; 8 bases are shared with TRBD1. J lost 4 bases, V lost 2 bases, and 7 bases had no gene match. Germline assignment: CDR1 SGHVS and CDR2 FQNEAQ. This CDR3 contains 16 residues. CDR3 in amino acids: CASSLPPGQAYNEQFF. The CDR3 DNA follows: TGTGCCAGCAGCTTACCCCCGGGACAGGCGTACAATGAGCAGTTCTTC.

V is TRBV19 and J is TRBJ1-1; a possible D gene is TRBD1 (5 bases). CDR1 is LNHDA and CDR2 is SQIVND in the germline V gene (reference sequence). Trimming pared 3 bases from V and 4 bases from J, leaving 9 bases between. CDR3 size: 13 residues. The CDR3 loop is CASSMRGATEAFF. The CDR3 bases are TGTGCCAGTAGTATGAGAGGGGCCACTGAAGCTTTCTTT. Based on the CDR3 plus reference TRBV19 and TRBJ1-1, the full variable domain is DGGITQSPKYLFRKEGQNVTLSCEQNLNHDAMYWYRQDPGQGLRLIYYSQIVNDFQKGDIAEGYSVSREKKESFPLTVTSAQKNPTAFYLCASSMRGATEAFFGQGTRLTVV.

This clonotype has just a few counts. The chain uses TRBV7-2 and TRBJ1-1; D remains ambiguous. V lost 5 bases and J lost 10, with 11 bases in between. Germline V CDR1 and CDR2: SGHTA, FQGNSA. This CDR3 region has 11 residues. CDR3 nucleotides: TGTGCCAGCAGCCTACTACGGGTAGCTTTCTTT. Translated: CASSLLRVAFF.

In its sample, this clonotype was seen a few times. The gene calls are TRBV7-9 and TRBJ2-5; a weak D match, TRBD2 (6 bases). Trimming took off 4 bases at V and 5 bases at J, with 17 bases between the two ends. CDR1 and CDR2 (germline): SEHNR, FQNEAQ (reference sequence). The CDR3 extends over 15 amino acids. CDR3 protein: CASSSQTGRGETQYF. CDR3 bases: TGTGCCAGCAGCTCTCAGACCGGGAGAGGGGAGACCCAGTACTTC.

The chain links TRBV3-1 to TRBJ1-1, with unresolved D. Germline-derived CDR1 and CDR2 are LGHDT and YNNKEL (reference sequence). CDR3 length equals 16 residues. Trimming took off 4 bases at V and 0 bases at J, with 15 bases between the two ends. CDR3 amino acids: CASSPEPGGLNTEAFF. The DNA of the CDR3 is TGTGCCAGCAGCCCCGAACCGGGAGGGCTGAACACTGAAGCTTTCTTT.

In its sample, this clonotype was seen a few times. J is TRBJ2-1 and V is TRBV11-2, with 10 nucleotides matching TRBD2. Per the germline V gene, CDR1 is SGHAT and CDR2 is FQNNGV. CDR3 length: 15 amino acids. The V and J ends lost 7 bases and 6 bases, in that order; junction bases with no gene match: 9. In nucleotides, the CDR3 is TGTGCCAGCATCCAGCTAGCGGGGGAGGGCAATGAGCAGTTCTTC. Protein product: CASIQLAGEGNEQFF.